This T cell receptor (beta chain) emerged from a study of neurological immune-mediated disorders. 5'RACE with 10-nucleotide random UMIs generated the cDNA. A single run covered 15-18 subjects with over 170 million TCR-beta sequences. TCRdb independently ran MiXCR on the 5' RACE reads; one entry per CDR3 protein. The table includes 95,000 to 110,000 distinct CDR3 sequences, roughly 10% detected once. This clonotype was picked up many times. Its antigen is currently unknown. The time point: longitudinal time-point 3. PBMCs numbering 2 million and stored at -80 C yielded the unsorted libraries. CDR3 length: 11 amino acids. Between the trimmed V and J ends, which lost 5 bases and 3 bases, there was a span of 8 bases. Germline V gene data show CDR1 as SQVTM and CDR2 as ANQGSEA. Overall study findings and caveats: Expansion of TCR clones was greatest in HTLV-1-associated myelopathy and smallest in multiple sclerosis, where it fell below that of healthy controls.

The V gene is TRBV29-1, the J gene TRBJ2-7, with unresolved D. The source material was PBMCs. This TCR derives from a female donor with HTLV-1-associated myelopathy (HAM/TSP). The CDR3 sequence is CSVFVNYEQYF. CDR3 in DNA: TGCAGCGTTTTCGTCAACTACGAGCAGTACTTC.